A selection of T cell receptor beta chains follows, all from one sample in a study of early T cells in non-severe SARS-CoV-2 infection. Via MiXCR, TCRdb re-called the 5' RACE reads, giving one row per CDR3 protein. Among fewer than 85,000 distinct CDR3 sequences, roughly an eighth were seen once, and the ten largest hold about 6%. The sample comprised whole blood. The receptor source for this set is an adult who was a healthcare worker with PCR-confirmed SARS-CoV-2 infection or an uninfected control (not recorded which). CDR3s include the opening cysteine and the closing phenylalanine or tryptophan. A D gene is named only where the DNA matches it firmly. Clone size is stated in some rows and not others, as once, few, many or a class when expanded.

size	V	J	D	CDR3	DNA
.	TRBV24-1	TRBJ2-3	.	CATSDPRETDTQYF	TGTGCCACCAGTGATCCCCGGGAGACAGATACGCAGTATTTT
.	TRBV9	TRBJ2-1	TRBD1	CASSPGQGLYNEQFF	TGTGCCAGCAGCCCGGGACAGGGCCTTTACAATGAGCAGTTCTTC
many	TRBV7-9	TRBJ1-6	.	CASSLGAGSQSPLHF	TGTGCCAGCAGCTTAGGGGCAGGGAGTCAGTCACCCCTCCACTTT
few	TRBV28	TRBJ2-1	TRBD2	CASSPIAGGYYNEQFF	TGTGCCAGCAGTCCTATAGCGGGAGGGTATTACAATGAGCAGTTCTTC
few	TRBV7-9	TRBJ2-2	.	CASSFSLRTSLTGELFF	TGTGCCAGCAGCTTTTCGCTCCGGACTTCCCTCACCGGGGAGCTGTTTTTT
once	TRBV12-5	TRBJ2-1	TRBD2	CASGIWTSGRGVYNEQFF	TGTGCTAGTGGTATTTGGACTAGCGGGAGGGGTGTCTACAATGAGCAGTTCTTC
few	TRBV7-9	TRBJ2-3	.	CASSPGDTSTDTQYF	TGTGCCAGCAGCCCGGGGGACACCAGCACAGATACGCAGTATTTT
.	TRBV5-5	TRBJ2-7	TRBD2	CASSFGLAGGSPYEQYF	TGTGCCAGCAGCTTCGGACTAGCGGGAGGCTCTCCCTACGAGCAGTACTTC
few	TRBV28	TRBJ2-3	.	CASSHEAGTDTQYF	TGTGCCAGCAGCCACGAGGCAGGCACAGATACGCAGTATTTT
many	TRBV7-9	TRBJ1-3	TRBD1	CASSSGWGTGAGNTIYF	TGTGCCAGCAGCTCCGGATGGGGGACAGGGGCTGGAAACACCATATATTTT
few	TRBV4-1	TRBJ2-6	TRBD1	CASTLQGQGVSGANVLTF	TGCGCCAGCACCCTGCAGGGACAGGGTGTTTCTGGGGCCAACGTCCTGACTTTC
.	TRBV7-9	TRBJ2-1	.	CASSFGDSHEQFF	TGTGCCAGCAGCTTTGGGGATTCCCATGAGCAGTTCTTC
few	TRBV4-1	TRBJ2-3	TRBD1	CASSHQGQGSTDTQYF	TGCGCCAGCAGCCACCAGGGACAGGGCAGCACAGATACGCAGTATTTT
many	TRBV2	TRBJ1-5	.	CASRREGQPQHF	TGTGCCAGCAGGCGGGAAGGGCAGCCCCAGCATTTT
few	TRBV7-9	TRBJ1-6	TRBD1	CASSRTGERNSPLHF	TGTGCCAGCAGCCGTACAGGGGAACGGAATTCACCCCTCCACTTT
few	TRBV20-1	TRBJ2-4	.	CSARSLFPRAENIQYF	TGCAGTGCTAGGAGTCTCTTTCCCCGTGCGGAAAACATTCAGTACTTC
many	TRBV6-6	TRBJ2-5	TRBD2	CASRLAGGLQETQYF	TGTGCCAGTAGACTAGCGGGGGGCCTCCAAGAGACCCAGTACTTC
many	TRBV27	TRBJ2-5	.	CASSATIRAKTQYF	TGTGCCAGCAGTGCGACTATTCGGGCGAAGACCCAGTACTTC
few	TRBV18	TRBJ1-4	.	CASSPFAGEKLFF	TGTGCCAGCTCACCCTTCGCGGGGGAAAAACTGTTTTTT
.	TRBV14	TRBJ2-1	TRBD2	CASSQVAGGSSYNEQFF	TGTGCCAGCAGCCAAGTTGCGGGGGGGAGCTCCTACAATGAGCAGTTCTTC
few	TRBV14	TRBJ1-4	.	CASSQDGQWKLFF	TGTGCCAGCAGCCAGGACGGACAGTGGAAACTGTTTTTT
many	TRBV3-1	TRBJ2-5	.	CASSQETYVSYQETQYF	TGTGCCAGCAGCCAAGAGACCTATGTCAGTTACCAAGAGACCCAGTACTTC
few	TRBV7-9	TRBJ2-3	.	CASSKGTDTQYF	TGTGCCAGCAGCAAAGGAACAGATACGCAGTATTTT
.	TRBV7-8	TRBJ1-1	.	CASSLTQGIGLEAFF	TGTGCCAGCAGCTTGACCCAGGGAATCGGCCTGGAAGCTTTCTTT
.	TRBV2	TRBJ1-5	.	CASSRTDFNQPQHF	TGTGCCAGCTCAAGGACAGATTTCAATCAGCCCCAGCATTTT
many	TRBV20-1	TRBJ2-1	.	CSARTSPYNEQFF	TGCAGTGCTAGAACTAGCCCCTACAATGAGCAGTTCTTC
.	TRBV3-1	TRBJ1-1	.	CASSPRRRVSGTEAFF	TGTGCCAGCAGCCCGCGACGGAGGGTGAGTGGCACTGAAGCTTTCTTT
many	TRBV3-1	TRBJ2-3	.	CASSPFISVGTADTQYF	TGTGCCAGCAGCCCTTTCATATCCGTCGGGACCGCGGATACGCAGTATTTT
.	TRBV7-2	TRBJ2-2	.	CASSLDRIRAGELFF	TGTGCCAGCAGCCTAGACAGAATTAGGGCCGGGGAGCTGTTTTTT
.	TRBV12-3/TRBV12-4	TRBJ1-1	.	CASSFRVTEAFF	TGTGCCAGCAGTTTCAGGGTAACTGAAGCTTTCTTT
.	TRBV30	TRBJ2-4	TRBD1	CAYGTGPAKNIQYF	TGTGCGTACGGGACAGGACCAGCCAAAAACATTCAGTACTTC
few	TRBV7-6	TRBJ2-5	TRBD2	CASSFSGGQETQYF	TGTGCCAGCAGCTTTAGCGGGGGGCAAGAGACCCAGTACTTC
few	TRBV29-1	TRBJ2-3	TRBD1	CSSLGQSTDTQYF	TGCAGCTCACTGGGACAGAGCACAGATACGCAGTATTTT
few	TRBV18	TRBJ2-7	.	CASSRTYSGQYF	TGTGCCAGCTCGCGGACATACTCGGGGCAGTACTTC
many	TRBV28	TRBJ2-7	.	CASSLSEYEQYF	TGTGCCAGCAGCCTATCCGAATACGAGCAGTACTTC
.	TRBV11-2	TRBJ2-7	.	CASSRAYEQYF	TGTGCCAGCAGTCGCGCCTACGAGCAGTACTTC
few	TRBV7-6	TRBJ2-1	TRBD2	CASSLAGTSYANEQFF	TGTGCCAGCAGCTTAGCCGGGACTAGTTATGCCAATGAGCAGTTCTTC
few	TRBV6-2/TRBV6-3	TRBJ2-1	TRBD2	CASSSPLTSGGANEQFF	TGTGCCAGCAGTTCACCCCTCACTAGCGGGGGGGCGAATGAGCAGTTCTTC
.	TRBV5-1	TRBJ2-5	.	CATSMAPGETQYF	TGCGCCACCTCCATGGCCCCTGGGGAGACCCAGTACTTC
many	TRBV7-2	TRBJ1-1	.	CASREEGGRAGTEAFF	TGTGCCAGCAGAGAAGAGGGTGGCAGGGCGGGCACTGAAGCTTTCTTT
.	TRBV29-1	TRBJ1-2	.	CSVEDRGGLKSRYGYTF	TGCAGCGTTGAAGATCGTGGAGGTCTGAAGTCCCGGTATGGCTACACCTTC
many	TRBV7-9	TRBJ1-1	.	CASSGWGSSKAFF	TGTGCCAGCAGCGGCTGGGGCAGTAGCAAAGCTTTCTTT
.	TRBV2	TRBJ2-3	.	CASSDAGTQYF	TGTGCCAGCAGTGATGCTGGTACGCAGTATTTT